The 13 T cell receptor beta chains in this list originate from one sample, sequenced in a study of blood T cell repertoires in COVID-19. Only in-frame clones appear in the TCRdb table, and some are missing; sequencing was by immunoSEQ multiplex PCR. Of tens of thousands of clones in the sample, approximately 84% were seen once. The sample was peripheral blood. These receptors were obtained from a man in his fifties with acute or convalescent COVID-19.

V gene TRBV3-1 (or the pseudogene TRBV3-2) combines with J gene TRBJ2-7; 8 nucleotides align to TRBD1. V lost 6 bases to trimming and J lost 2 bases; unmatched junction nucleotides: 6. CDR1 LGHDT and CDR2 YNNKEL come from the germline V gene (reference sequence). The CDR3 runs 14 residues. The CDR3 DNA sequence: TGTGCCAGCAGTCAGACGGACAGGGCCTACGAGCAGTACTTC. This translates into CASSQTDRAYEQYF.

The gene calls are TRBV24-1 and TRBJ1-1, with D possibly being TRBD1 (5 bases). CDR1 and CDR2 (germline): KGHDR, SFDVKD. Trimming pared 4 bases from V and 1 base from J, leaving 6 bases between. The CDR3 covers 13 residues. CDR3 sequence: CATSDQGNTEAFF. In nucleotides, the CDR3 is TGTGCCACCAGTGACCAGGGGAACACTGAAGCTTTCTTT.

V gene TRBV18 combines with J gene TRBJ1-5; 11 bases map to TRBD1. Germline V gene data show CDR1 as KGHSH and CDR2 as LQKENI. J lost 1 base, V lost 2 bases, and 7 bases had no gene match. CDR3 size: 18 residues. As DNA, the CDR3 is TGTGCCAGCTCACCAATAAGGACAGGGGGCGCGAGCAATCAGCCCCAGCATTTT. Translated: CASSPIRTGGASNQPQHF.

This clone was seen once. The chain uses TRBV5-4 and TRBJ2-3, with D possibly being TRBD2 (6 bases). Trimming cost V 7 bases and J 1 base, with 16 bases left between them. Germline CDR1 is SGHNT and CDR2 is YYREEE (reference sequence). The CDR3 loop spans 15 amino acids. CDR3 region: CASGKRDSRTDTQYF. As DNA, the CDR3 is TGTGCCAGCGGAAAACGGGACTCCCGCACAGATACGCAGTATTTT.

The genes are TRBV5-4 and TRBJ1-2; D is possibly TRBD1 (5 bases). The CDR3 runs 16 residues. Germline CDR1 is SGHNT and CDR2 is YYREEE (reference sequence). Deletions cut 0 bases from V and 3 bases from J, with 15 bases between. The CDR3 DNA reads TGTGCCAGCAGCTTGGCCGGGGGAGGGATTTACTATGGCTACACCTTC. It codes for CASSLAGGGIYYGYTF.

The chain carries TRBV4-2 and TRBJ1-4, with 8 bases lining up with TRBD1. J was trimmed by 6 bases and V by 6 bases; bases with no gene match: 9. CDR1 is LGHNA, CDR2 YNFKEQ, per germline. There are 15 residues in the CDR3. CDR3 in amino acids: CASSPRQGKDEKLFF. Here the CDR3 DNA reads TGTGCCAGCAGTCCGAGACAGGGGAAGGATGAAAAACTGTTTTTT.

As DNA, the CDR3 is TGTGCCAGCAGTAGACAGCGAAGCAATCAGCCCCAGCATTTT. Residues: CASSRQRSNQPQHF. The J gene is TRBJ1-5, the V gene TRBV2, with D perhaps TRBD1 (5 bases). CDR3 size: 14 residues. Germline V CDR1 and CDR2: SNHLY, FYNNEI. V was trimmed by 5 bases and J by 1 base, leaving 9 bases between them.

V is TRBV4-1 and J is TRBJ2-5, with 8 bases identical to TRBD1. CDR3 size: 16 residues. From germline, CDR1 is MGHRA and CDR2 YSYEKL. V was pared by 1 base and J by 5 bases, with 9 bases of the junction left unmatched. CDR3 loop: CASSQVYGTGRETQYF. CDR3 nucleotide sequence: TGCGCCAGCAGCCAAGTTTACGGGACAGGCAGGGAGACCCAGTACTTC.

The rearrangement uses TRBV7-2 and TRBJ1-5, with no clear D. CDR1 is SGHTA, CDR2 FQGNSA, per germline. This CDR3 has 14 residues. V was trimmed by 2 bases and J by 8 bases, leaving 13 bases between them. The CDR3 spells CASSLNTRGKPQHF. CDR3 DNA sequence: TGTGCCAGCAGCTTAAATACCCGAGGAAAGCCCCAGCATTTT.

The V call is TRBV6-6, the J call TRBJ1-2; no clear D gene. Germline loops: CDR1 MNHNY, CDR2 SVGAGI (reference sequence). V was cut by 5 bases and J by 0 bases, with 7 bases left in between. This CDR3 region has 13 residues. The CDR3 sequence is CASSPGPNYGYTF. CDR3 DNA: TGTGCCAGCAGTCCAGGTCCTAACTATGGCTACACCTTC.

This chain connects TRBV7-9 to TRBJ1-1; 9 bases are shared with TRBD1. Germline-derived CDR1 and CDR2 are SEHNR and FQNEAQ (reference sequence). The CDR3 runs to 18 residues. After removal of 1 base from V and 0 bases from J, the junction contained 9 bases not matched to a gene. The CDR3 spells CASSLDYGTGTMNTEAFF. DNA for the CDR3: TGTGCCAGCAGCTTAGATTATGGGACAGGGACGATGAACACTGAAGCTTTCTTT.

The chain couples TRBV10-3 to TRBJ2-5; TRBD2 is a possible D gene (6 bases). This CDR3 region has 13 residues. Per the germline V gene, CDR1 is ENHRY and CDR2 is SYGVKD. Trimming shortened V by 7 bases and J by 2 bases, and 11 bases separated the two germline ends. CDR3 region: CAITRDFQETQYF. As DNA, the CDR3 is TGTGCCATCACCAGGGACTTTCAAGAGACCCAGTACTTC.

This clone was counted once. A junction end diverges from the germline sequence, so it may reflect a read error. This chain links TRBV7-7 with TRBJ2-5; 8 nucleotides match TRBD2. Germline-derived CDR1 and CDR2 are SSHAT and FNYEAQ (reference sequence). The CDR3 has 16 amino acids. Written as DNA, the CDR3 is TGTGCTAGCAGCCCGGTGTCTAGCGGGCTTCAAGAGACCCAGTACTTC. This gives the protein CASSPVSSGLQETQYF.